This is a list of T cell receptor beta chains from one sample in a study of T cell changes during pregnancy in multiple sclerosis. Sequenced by immunoSEQ multiplex PCR; TCRdb stores in-frame clones only, minus some. In the table there are 70,000 to 95,000 clones, just over 90% of which are singletons. This material consisted of peripheral blood, taken after pregnancy. Every receptor here comes from a female donor in good health, enrolled as a control in a pregnancy study. Each CDR3 is given with its conserved first and last residue. The D gene is left open where the match is weak. Clone size is stated in some rows and not others, as once, few, many or a class when expanded.

>TRBV29-1|TRBD1|-|TRBJ1-4
CSTRTGVGEKLFF
TGCAGCACCCGGACAGGGGTTGGTGAAAAACTGTTTTTT
>TRBV27|TRBD2|-|TRBJ2-7
CASSFSLAGRAGEQYF
TGTGCCAGCAGTTTTTCCTTAGCGGGGCGTGCTGGCGAGCAGTACTTC
>TRBV28|TRBD1|-|TRBJ2-3
CASTRAGTGGWPDTQYF
TGTGCCAGCACCCGAGCGGGGACAGGGGGGTGGCCAGATACGCAGTATTTT
>TRBV7-2|-|-|TRBJ2-2
CASSFQGTITGELFF
TGTGCCAGCAGCTTCCAGGGGACTATCACCGGGGAGCTGTTTTTT
>TRBV28|TRBD2|once|TRBJ2-7
CASSSGTSAYEQYF
TGTGCCAGCAGCTCCGGGACTAGCGCTTACGAGCAGTACTTC
>TRBV21-1|-|-|TRBJ1-5
CASSNATGGQPQHF
TGTGCCAGCAGCAATGCGACAGGGGGTCAGCCCCAGCATTTT
>TRBV19|-|-|TRBJ1-5
CASSWTLPSNQPQHF
TGTGCCAGTAGTTGGACTTTACCTAGCAATCAGCCCCAGCATTTT
>TRBV12-5|-|-|TRBJ2-5
CASGSDSAARRETQYF
TGTGCTAGTGGTTCGGACTCGGCTGCTAGAAGGGAGACCCAGTACTTC
>TRBV27|TRBD2|once|TRBJ2-1
CASSDLAGGGHEQFF
TGTGCCAGCAGTGATCTAGCGGGGGGTGGGCATGAGCAGTTCTTC
>TRBV7-9|TRBD2|-|TRBJ2-5
CASSLTGGVQETQYF
TGTGCCAGCAGCTTGACGGGAGGGGTCCAAGAGACCCAGTACTTC
>TRBV2|-|-|TRBJ2-6
CASSDTFPRDSGANVLTF
TGTGCCAGCAGTGACACGTTCCCCAGGGACTCTGGGGCCAACGTCCTGACTTTC
>TRBV2|TRBD1|few|TRBJ1-5
CASSGGQGRQPQHF
TGTGCCAGCAGCGGGGGACAGGGGAGGCAGCCCCAGCATTTT
>TRBV6-6|TRBD1|-|TRBJ2-7
CASTLDRVYEQYF
TGTGCCAGCACCTTAGACAGGGTCTACGAGCAGTACTTC
>TRBV29-1|TRBD1|-|TRBJ2-1
CSAEKGAVNEQFF
TGCAGCGCTGAGAAGGGGGCGGTCAATGAGCAGTTCTTC
>TRBV18|-|-|TRBJ1-6
CASSLGRYSYNSPLHF
TGTGCCAGCTCACTGGGGCGGTACTCCTATAATTCACCCCTCCACTTT
>TRBV4-3|-|once|TRBJ2-1
CASSQDGGSSYNEQFF
TGCGCCAGCAGCCAAGACGGCGGAAGCTCCTACAATGAGCAGTTCTTC